The clone carrying this TCR beta chain has just a few counts. The antigen is unknown. This sample was taken from a study of identical twins. Overall study findings and caveats: The study found excess low generation probability among twin-shared out-of-frame alpha sequences. A lower insertion count was a feature of abundant cord blood beta clonotypes, with no such feature in memory repertoires. The models systematically underestimated how much out-of-frame TCR alpha was shared in monozygotic twins.

Template switching, a step in the protocol, added a universal primer site, and cDNA carried unique molecular identifiers. TCRdb re-derived calls from the 5' RACE reads in MiXCR, one entry per CDR3 protein. The sample records fewer than 650,000 distinct CDR3 sequences, roughly 9.9% being singletons. Germline loops: CDR1 MDHEN, CDR2 SYDVKM. The CDR3 has 17 residues. The V and J ends lost 5 bases and 3 bases, in that order; junction bases with no gene match: 13. The sample also formed part of further work on yellow fever vaccine responses in identical twins.

The sequence derives from a woman younger than 30 in good health. Sequencing used PBMCs. This rearrangement joins TRBV28 to TRBJ2-1, with TRBD1 identical over 7 bases. The CDR3 loop is CASSITGAPGFYNEQFF. The CDR3 DNA follows: TGTGCCAGCAGTATCACAGGGGCCCCTGGGTTCTACAATGAGCAGTTCTTC.